This TCR beta chain was captured by sequencing in a study of blood T cell repertoires in COVID-19. Study as a whole: Italy, Spain and the United States were the sources of the convalescent and acute COVID-19 samples. In each case, the material was cDNA or gDNA derived from T cells, B-cell-depleted T cells, or PBMCs.

The repertoire was sequenced with immunoSEQ multiplex PCR; TCRdb's copy has only in-frame clones and lacks some. The sample includes approximately 260,000 clones, almost 90% seen only once; the top ten take 2.1%. Seattle cases were enrolled at active infection and followed longitudinally. V lost 1 base to trimming and J lost 8 bases, with 8 bases between them. The CDR3 loop spans 12 amino acids. CDR1 and CDR2 from the germline V gene are LNHNV and YYDKDF (reference sequence). The chain carries TRBV15 and TRBJ1-1, with TRBD1 as a possible D gene (5 bases). Material: peripheral blood. This receptor was obtained from an older woman with COVID-19, enrolled during active disease. The CDR3 here is CATSRAGPEAFF. In DNA form, the CDR3 reads TGTGCCACCAGCAGAGCAGGGCCCGAAGCTTTCTTT.